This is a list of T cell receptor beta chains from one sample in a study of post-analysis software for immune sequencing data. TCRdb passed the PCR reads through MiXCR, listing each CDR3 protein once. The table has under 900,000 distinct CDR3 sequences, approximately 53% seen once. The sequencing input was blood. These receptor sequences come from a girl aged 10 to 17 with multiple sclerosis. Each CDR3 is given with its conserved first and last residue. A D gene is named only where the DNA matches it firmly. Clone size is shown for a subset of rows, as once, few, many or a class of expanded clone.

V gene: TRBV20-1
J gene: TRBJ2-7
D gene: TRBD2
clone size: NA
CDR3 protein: CSAPSAASGRGEQYF
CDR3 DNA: TGCAGTGCTCCTAGCGCGGCCAGCGGGAGAGGCGAGCAGTACTTC

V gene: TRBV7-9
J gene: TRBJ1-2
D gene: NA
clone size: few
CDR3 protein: CASSLGTPLGNYGYTF
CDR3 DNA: TGTGCCAGCAGCTTAGGGACCCCACTGGGAAACTATGGCTACACCTTC

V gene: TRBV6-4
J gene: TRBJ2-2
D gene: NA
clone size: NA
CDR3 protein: CASSDGRDTGELFF
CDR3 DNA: TGTGCCAGCAGTGATGGACGGGACACCGGGGAGCTGTTTTTT

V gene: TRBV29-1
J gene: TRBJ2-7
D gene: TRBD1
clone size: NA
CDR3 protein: CSVEFRTGSGYEQYF
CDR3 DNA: TGCAGCGTTGAATTCAGGACAGGGAGTGGCTACGAGCAGTACTTC

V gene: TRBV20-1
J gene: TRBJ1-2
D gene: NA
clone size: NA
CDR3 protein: CSATSGPNYGYTF
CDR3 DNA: TGCAGTGCTACCAGTGGGCCTAACTATGGCTACACCTTC

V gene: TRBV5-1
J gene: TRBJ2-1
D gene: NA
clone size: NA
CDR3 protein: CASSLDPVINEQFF
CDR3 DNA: TGCGCCAGCAGCTTGGACCCAGTAATTAATGAGCAGTTCTTC

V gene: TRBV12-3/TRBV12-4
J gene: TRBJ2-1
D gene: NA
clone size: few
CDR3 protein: CASSSLGRSYNEQFF
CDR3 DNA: TGTGCCAGCAGTTCGCTTGGCCGCTCCTACAATGAGCAGTTCTTC

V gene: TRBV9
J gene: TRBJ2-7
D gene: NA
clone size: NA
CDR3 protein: CASSVEAGTLYEQYF
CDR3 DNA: TGTGCCAGCAGCGTAGAAGCAGGGACTCTCTACGAGCAGTACTTC

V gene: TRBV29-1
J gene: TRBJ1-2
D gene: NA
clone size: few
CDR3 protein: CSVESEGWGYTF
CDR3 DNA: TGCAGCGTTGAGTCGGAGGGTTGGGGCTACACCTTC

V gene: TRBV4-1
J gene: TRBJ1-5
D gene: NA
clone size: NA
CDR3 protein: CASSQPRDQPQHF
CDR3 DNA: TGCGCCAGCAGCCAACCAAGAGATCAGCCCCAGCATTTT

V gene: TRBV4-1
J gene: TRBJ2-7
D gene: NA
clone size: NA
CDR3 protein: CASSQDPPYEQYF
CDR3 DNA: TGCGCCAGCAGCCAAGATCCCCCCTACGAGCAGTACTTC

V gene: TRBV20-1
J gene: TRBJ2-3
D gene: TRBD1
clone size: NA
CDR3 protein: CSARYPPGQGYDTQYF
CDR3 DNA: TGCAGTGCTAGGTACCCCCCCGGACAGGGTTATGATACGCAGTATTTT

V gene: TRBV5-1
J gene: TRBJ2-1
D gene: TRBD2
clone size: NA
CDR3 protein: CASKVGGGSSYNEQFF
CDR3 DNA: TGCGCCAGCAAGGTCGGCGGGGGTAGCTCCTACAATGAGCAGTTCTTC

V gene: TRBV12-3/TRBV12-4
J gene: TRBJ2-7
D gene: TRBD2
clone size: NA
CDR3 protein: CASSPGTSGRRNEQYF
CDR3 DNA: TGTGCCAGCAGCCCCGGGACTAGCGGGAGAAGGAACGAGCAGTACTTC

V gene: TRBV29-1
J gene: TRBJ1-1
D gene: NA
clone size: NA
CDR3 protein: CSVDRSRRNTEAFF
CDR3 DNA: TGCAGCGTTGACCGGTCGAGGAGGAACACTGAAGCTTTCTTT

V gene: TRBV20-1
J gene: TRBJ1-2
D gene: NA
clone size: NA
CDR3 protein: CSARGGQTYGYTF
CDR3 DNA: TGCAGTGCTAGAGGCGGACAGACCTATGGCTACACCTTC

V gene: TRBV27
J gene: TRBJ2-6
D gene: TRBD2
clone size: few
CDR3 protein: CASSFELAGAGANVLTF
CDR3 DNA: TGTGCCAGCAGTTTTGAACTAGCGGGTGCTGGGGCCAACGTCCTGACTTTC